This T cell receptor beta chain originates from a study of memory CD4+ T cells and cytomegalovirus serostatus (dated by TCRdb to about 2019). Broadly, across the study: A total of about 35 healthy Belgian adults, of whom 9 were CMV seropositive and about 24 were CMV seronegative, were included in the cohort. To replicate a published TCR-based CMV serostatus classifier, the researchers sequenced the CD4+ memory TCRbeta repertoires of a Belgian cohort whose cytomegalovirus serostatus was known.

The Quick-DNA Microprep Kit was used to extract genomic DNA from the sorted cells. TCRbeta DNA was amplified with the immunoSEQ hsTCRbeta kit following the manufacturer's protocol. TCRbeta libraries were sequenced on an Illumina MiSeq instrument. The authors' pipeline ran thus. Once out-of-frame sequences had been removed, 2,204,828 distinct TCRbeta sequences were left, which works out to an average of about 71,000 per individual. Each individual was scored according to the count of over 150 previously reported CMV-associated TCRbeta sequences and the total productive distinct TCRbeta count. A beta-binomial model was reimplemented in Python, and scikit-learn random forests with default parameters were trained on US cohort data. Classifier performance on the Belgian cohort was summarized as median AUC with percentile confidence intervals calculated over 10,000 bootstrap iterations. TCRdb provides this immuneACCESS table in a form limited to in-frame rearrangements. Some clones are lacking; in checked studies, under half of them reflect an unresolved V gene, and why the rest are absent is not known. D and trimming were read from the DNA, whereas the V and J calls and clone size are those reported in that table. This sample has about 53,000 clones in its table, and roughly 78% of those were observed once. The ten largest make up over 0.65% of the sample.

A note on this clone: This receptor's antigen is unknown. One base away there is no much larger clone; base qualities are not given.

Single viable CD3+CD4+CD8-CD45RO+ cells were sorted as memory CD4+ T cells on a FACSAria II. CMV serostatus was determined using a Roche Elecsys assay that detects serum IgG against CMV pp150, pp28, p38 and p52. Following thawing, total CD4+ T cells were enriched through positive selection using CD4 magnetic microbeads. Samples originated from another study that specifically interrogated the CD4+ T cell memory repertoire. Peripheral blood mononuclear cells were isolated and cryopreserved according to standard operating procedures, and serum was kept at -80 degrees C. CD3-PerCP (BW264/56), CD4-APC (RPA-T4), CD45RO-PE (UCHT1) and CD8-Pacific Orange (3B5) antibodies were used for staining, and non-viable cells were excluded with Sytox blue. Beyond this particular receptor, the publication reports: CMV serostatus prediction reached a median bootstrapped AUC of 0.95 with the original framework and 0.85 to 0.91 with a US-trained random forest. Of under 200 previously reported CMV-associated TCRbeta sequences, about 62 appeared in the CD4+ memory repertoires, each in one to five individuals. The results were interpreted as suggesting that the CMV-associated TCR signature is largely present in the CD4+ memory repertoire. Only CD4+CD45RO+ memory cells were sequenced, unlike the original study, which covered naive and memory CD4+ and CD8+ populations. On the Belgian cohort, the classifier based on the original framework reached a median bootstrapped AUC of roughly 0.94, with a 95% CI of 0.76-1.00.

From the cysteine up to the phenylalanine, the CDR3 has a length of 16 residues. Solely the CDR3 DNA is kept, with 48 bases framed from the first base. From a lookup of the germline V gene (reference sequence), CDR1 and CDR2 are SSHAT and FNYEAQ. After removal of 2 bases from V and 4 bases from J, the junction retains 8 bases not matched to a gene. The specimen sequenced was memory CD4+ T cells from blood. The rearranged chain carries TRBV7-7 and TRBJ2-5; the central 9 bases match TRBD1. This receptor was identified in an adult in good health and CMV-seronegative. The CDR3: CASSLLGGQGTETQYF. Here is the DNA: TGTGCCAGCAGCTTATTGGGTGGACAGGGGACAGAGACCCAGTACTTC.